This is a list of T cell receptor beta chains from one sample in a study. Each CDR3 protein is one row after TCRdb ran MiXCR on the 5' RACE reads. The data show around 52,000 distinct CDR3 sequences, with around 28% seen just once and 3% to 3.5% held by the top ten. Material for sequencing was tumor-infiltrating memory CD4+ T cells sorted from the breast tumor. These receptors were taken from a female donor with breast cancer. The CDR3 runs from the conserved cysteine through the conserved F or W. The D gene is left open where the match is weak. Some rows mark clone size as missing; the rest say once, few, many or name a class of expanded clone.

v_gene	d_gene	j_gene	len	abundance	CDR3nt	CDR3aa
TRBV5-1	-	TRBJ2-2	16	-	TGCGCCAGCAGCTTGTCTCGCGGACAAAACACCGGGGAGCTGTTTTTT	CASSLSRGQNTGELFF
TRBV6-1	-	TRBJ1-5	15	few	TGTGCCAGCAGACTAAACGAACAGGGTAGTCAGCCCCAGCATTTT	CASRLNEQGSQPQHF
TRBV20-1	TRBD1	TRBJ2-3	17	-	TGCAGTGCTATTACAGCGGCGGGGACAGGAGACACAGATACGCAGTATTTT	CSAITAAGTGDTDTQYF
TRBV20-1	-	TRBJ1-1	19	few	TGCAGTGCTAGAGATCGGTTTGGGGGGTTTCCCCTCTCGAACACTGAAGCTTTCTTT	CSARDRFGGFPLSNTEAFF
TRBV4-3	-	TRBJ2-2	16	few	TGCGCCAGCAGCCAAGAGTTTGCCGAGAACAACGGGGAGCTGTTTTTT	CASSQEFAENNGELFF
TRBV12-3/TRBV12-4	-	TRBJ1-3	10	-	TGTGCCAGCACTGGAAACACCATACATTTT	CASTGNTIHF
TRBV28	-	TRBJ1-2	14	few	TGTGCCAGCAGTACCCCGGGGCGCTTCTGGGGCTACACCTTC	CASSTPGRFWGYTF
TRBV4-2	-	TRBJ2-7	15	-	TGTGCCAGCAGCCGCTTCCGGGACATTTCCTACGAGCAGTACTTC	CASSRFRDISYEQYF
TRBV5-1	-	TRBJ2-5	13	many	TGCGCCAGCAGTCTCGATCCGCAAGAGACCCAGTACTTC	CASSLDPQETQYF
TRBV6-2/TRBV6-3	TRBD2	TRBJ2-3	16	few	TGTGCCAGCAGCCTTGGACTAGCGGGTACCGCCGATACGCAGTATTTT	CASSLGLAGTADTQYF
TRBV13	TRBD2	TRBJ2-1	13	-	TGTGCCAGCGGCGGGAGGACCTACAATGAGCAGTTCTTC	CASGGRTYNEQFF
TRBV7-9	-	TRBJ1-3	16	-	TGTGCCAGCAGCCCCCAGGGTGCACCTGCAGGAAACACCATATATTTT	CASSPQGAPAGNTIYF
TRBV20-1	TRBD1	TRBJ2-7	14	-	TGCAGTGCTCGCTCGGGGACAGCGTACTACGAGCAGTACTTC	CSARSGTAYYEQYF
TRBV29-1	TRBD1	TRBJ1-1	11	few	TGCAGCGTTAGACAGGGCACTGAAGCTTTCTTT	CSVRQGTEAFF
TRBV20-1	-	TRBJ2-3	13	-	TGCAGTGCCAAGCAGGAATCCACAGATACGCAGTATTTT	CSAKQESTDTQYF
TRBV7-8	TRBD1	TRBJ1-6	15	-	TGTGCCAGCAGCAAGGGGGCAAGTAGCATGTCACCCCTCCACTTT	CASSKGASSMSPLHF
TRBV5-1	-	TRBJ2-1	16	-	TGCGCCAGCAGCTTGGGACGGACGGAAACGTACAATGAGCAGTTCTTC	CASSLGRTETYNEQFF
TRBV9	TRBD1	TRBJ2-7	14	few	TGTGCCAGCAGCCCCCGGACAGGGTCCTACGAGCAGTACTTC	CASSPRTGSYEQYF
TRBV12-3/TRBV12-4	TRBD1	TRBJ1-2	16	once	TGTGCCAGCAGTCCCTTAGAGACAGGGGATAGCTATGGCTACACCTTC	CASSPLETGDSYGYTF
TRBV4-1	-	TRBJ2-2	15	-	TGTGCCAGCAGCCAAGAAAAAGGAGTTTTCGGGGAGCTGTTTTTC	CASSQEKGVFGELFF
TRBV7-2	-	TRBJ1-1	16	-	TGTGCCAGCAGCTTCGGTAGGCGACAGTCTTTCTCCGAAGCTTTCTTT	CASSFGRRQSFSEAFF
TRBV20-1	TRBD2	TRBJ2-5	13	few	TGCAGTGCTCAGGGGACTAGCGTGGAGACCCAGTACTTC	CSAQGTSVETQYF
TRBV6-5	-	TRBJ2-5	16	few	TGTGCCAGCAGTTACTCGGGTGTCCGGGGGGCAGAGACCCAGTACTTC	CASSYSGVRGAETQYF
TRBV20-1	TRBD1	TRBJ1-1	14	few	TGCAGTGCTTTGGACAGGCCGGTTGGGACTGAAGCTTTCTTT	CSALDRPVGTEAFF
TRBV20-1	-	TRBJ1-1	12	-	TGCAGTGCCCAGAGTCAGGGCTATGAAGCTTTCTTT	CSAQSQGYEAFF
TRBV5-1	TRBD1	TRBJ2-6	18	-	TGCGCCAGTTCTGAAGGGACAGGGGTCCTCTCTGGGGCCAACGTCCTGACTTTC	CASSEGTGVLSGANVLTF
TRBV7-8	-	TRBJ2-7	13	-	TGTGCCAGCGGCCGACTCTCGTCCTACGAGCAGTACTTC	CASGRLSSYEQYF
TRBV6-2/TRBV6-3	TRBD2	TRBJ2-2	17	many	TGTGCCAGCAGTTACTCTCGCGGGACTACAAACACCGGGGAGCTGTTTTTT	CASSYSRGTTNTGELFF
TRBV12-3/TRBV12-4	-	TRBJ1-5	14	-	TGTGCCAGCAGTTTAGAAGGACGTGCCGGGCCCCAGCATTTT	CASSLEGRAGPQHF
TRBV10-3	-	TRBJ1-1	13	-	TGTGCCATCGGGAGTGATCGGAACACTGAAGCTTTCTTT	CAIGSDRNTEAFF
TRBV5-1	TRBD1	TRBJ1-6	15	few	TGCGCCAGCACCGCCGGGACAGGGGAAAATTCACCCCTCCACTTT	CASTAGTGENSPLHF
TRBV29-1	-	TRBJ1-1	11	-	TGCAGCGTTGGACAGAACACTGAAGTTTTCTTT	CSVGQNTEVFF
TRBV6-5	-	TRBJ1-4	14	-	TGTGCCAGCAGCCCCCTGGGGGGAAGAGAAAAACTGTTTTTT	CASSPLGGREKLFF
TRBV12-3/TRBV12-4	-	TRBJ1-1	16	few	TGTGCCAGCAGTTTAAGTGTTACCACGGGCAACACTGAAGCTTTCTTT	CASSLSVTTGNTEAFF
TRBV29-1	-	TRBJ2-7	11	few	TGCAGCGTTGAAGTTCAAGACGAGCAGTACTTC	CSVEVQDEQYF
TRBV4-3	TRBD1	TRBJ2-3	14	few	TGCGCCAGCAGCCAGGGACAGCGCACAGATACGCAGTATTTT	CASSQGQRTDTQYF
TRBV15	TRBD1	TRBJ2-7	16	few	TGTGCCACCAGCAGAGAAACACCGGGACAGATTTACGAGCAGTACTTC	CATSRETPGQIYEQYF
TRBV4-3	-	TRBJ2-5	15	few	TGCGCCAGCAGCCAAGAGATGAGGGTACAAGAGACCCAGTACTTC	CASSQEMRVQETQYF
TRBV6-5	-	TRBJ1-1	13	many	TGTGCCAGCAGCAGGGTGGGGTTCACTGAAGCTTTCTTT	CASSRVGFTEAFF
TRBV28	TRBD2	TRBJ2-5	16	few	TGTGCCAGCAGTACCCGACTAGCGGGAAGTCAAGAGACCCAGTACTTC	CASSTRLAGSQETQYF
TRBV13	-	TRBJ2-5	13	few	TGTGCCAGCAGCGGGGGCGCAGTAGAGACCCAGTACTTC	CASSGGAVETQYF
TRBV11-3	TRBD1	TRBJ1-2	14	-	TGTGCCAGCAGTCCTCACAGGGGGCGGGATGGCTACACCTTC	CASSPHRGRDGYTF
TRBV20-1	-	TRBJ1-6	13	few	TGCAGTGCCTTAGTTAAGGAGAATTCACCCCTCCACTTT	CSALVKENSPLHF
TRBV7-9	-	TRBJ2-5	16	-	TGTGCCAGCAGCACGGCACCCGGGACACTAAAAGAGACCCAGTACTTC	CASSTAPGTLKETQYF
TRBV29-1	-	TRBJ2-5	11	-	TGCGGCGTTGTCCCCCAAGAGACCCAGTACTTC	CGVVPQETQYF
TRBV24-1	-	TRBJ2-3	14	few	TGTGCCACCAGTGATTGGGGTAGGACAGATACGCAGTATTTT	CATSDWGRTDTQYF
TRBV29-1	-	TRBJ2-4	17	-	TGCAGCGTTGTTAATTCCCCTGGGACTGGGGGTGAAAACATTCAGTACTTC	CSVVNSPGTGGENIQYF
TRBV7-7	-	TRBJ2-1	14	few	TGTGCTAGCAGCCCAGACAGGGAGGGGACTGAGCAGTTCTTC	CASSPDREGTEQFF
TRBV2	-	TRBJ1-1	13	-	TGTGCCAGCAAGACTCAGTTGAACACTGAAGCTTTCTTT	CASKTQLNTEAFF
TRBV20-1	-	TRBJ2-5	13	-	TGCAGTCCTGCGTCCGAGTCGGGAGAGACCCAGTACTTC	CSPASESGETQYF
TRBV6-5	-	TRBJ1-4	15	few	TGTGCCAGCAGTTCGAGGAGGACAACTAATGAAAAACTGTTTTTT	CASSSRRTTNEKLFF
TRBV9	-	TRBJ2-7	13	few	TGTGCCAGCAGCTCCCTCGGCGGGGCCGAGCAGTACTTC	CASSSLGGAEQYF
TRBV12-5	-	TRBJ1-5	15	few	TGTGCTAGTGGTTTGGGAACAGCCTGGCGGGAGCCCCAGCATTTT	CASGLGTAWREPQHF
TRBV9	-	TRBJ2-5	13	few	TGTGCCAGCACCTCAGGAAGATCTGAGACCCAGTACTTC	CASTSGRSETQYF